This TCR beta chain is from a study of response to subunit inactivated influenza vaccine. This clonotype was seen ten or more times. Its antigen is not identified. General study findings and limits: Authors suggested each seasonal influenza vaccination recruits few new T cells.

The CDR3 runs to 16 residues. Germline V gene lookup returns CDR1 MNHNS and CDR2 SASEGT. The J segment lost 2 bases and the V segment lost 7 bases, leaving 10 bases of the junction unmatched. One entry per CDR3 protein, called by TCRdb with MiXCR from the RT-PCR reads. In the table there are fewer than 600,000 distinct CDR3 sequences, 6% to 9% of which are singletons. The rearrangement links TRBV6-1 to TRBJ2-3, with 9 bases fitting TRBD2. The clonotype was recovered from a man aged 50-75 years who received an inactivated influenza vaccine. Sample: PBMCs from blood, taken roughly 24 months after vaccination. This CDR3 reads CASTRQAGGYTDTQYF. In DNA form, the CDR3 reads TGTGCCAGCACCAGACAAGCGGGGGGCTACACAGATACGCAGTATTTT.